The sequence of this TCR beta chain was determined in a study of shared clonotypes between healthy human individuals. TCRdb's copy holds only in-frame clones and misses some; the assay was immunoSEQ multiplex PCR. In the table there are 2,500,000 or so clones, 92% of which are singletons. The length of the CDR3 is 17 residues. The germline V gene encodes CDR1 SGHDT and CDR2 YYEEEE. Trimming took off 0 bases at V and 0 bases at J, with 10 bases between the two ends. The chain is built from TRBV5-6 and TRBJ2-6; no clear D gene. The sample comprised naive CD4+ T cells from PBMCs. The sample's subset: CD45RA+ positively selected. This TCR derives from a man younger than 35 in good health. Some clones in this sample may be carry-over from other donors' samples. CDR3 in DNA: TGTGCCAGCAGCTTGGAGGTGGGCGGCTCTGGGGCCAACGTCCTGACTTTC. Translated, it gives CASSLEVGGSGANVLTF.